The 27 T cell receptor beta chains in this list originate from one sample, sequenced in a study of T cell repertoires in cytomegalovirus infection. MiXCR was run by TCRdb on the reads, yielding one entry per CDR3 protein. This sample has about 530,000 distinct CDR3 sequences, with about 25% found just once. The sequencing input was PBMCs. The source is a human donor in good health (CMV status not recorded). Some clones in this sample may be carry-over from other donors' samples.

The genes are TRBV7-6 and TRBJ2-1; 11 bases fit TRBD2. Germline V gene sequence: CDR1 SGHVS, CDR2 FNYEAQ. The CDR3 contains 20 residues. The ends lost 5 bases at V and 0 bases at J; junction bases unmatched: 15. For the CDR3, the DNA is TGTGCCAGCAGCCCCGATACTAGCGGGAGATTCCCGAGCTCCTACAATGAGCAGTTCTTC. Protein: CASSPDTSGRFPSSYNEQFF.

The chain is built from TRBV28 and TRBJ1-1, with D possibly TRBD1 on 6 matching bases. Germline V gene sequence: CDR1 MDHEN, CDR2 SYDVKM. CDR3 length: 13 residues. The V end lost 8 bases, the J end lost 1 base, and 11 bases lay between the germline ends. CDR3 nucleotides: TGTGCCAGCTACTCACAGGGGAACACTGAAGCTTTCTTT. It encodes CASYSQGNTEAFF. Combining the CDR3 with reference TRBV28 and TRBJ1-1 gives the whole variable domain DVKVTQSSRYLVKRTGEKVFLECVQDMDHENMFWYRQDPGLGLRLIYFSYDVKMKEKGDIPEGYSVSREKKERFSLILESASTNQTSMYLCASYSQGNTEAFFGQGTRLTVV.

This sequence joins TRBV4-1 and TRBJ2-3, with 7 nucleotides matching TRBD2. The CDR3 extends over 14 amino acids. The germline V gene has CDR1 MGHRA and CDR2 YSYEKL. The J segment lost 5 bases and the V segment lost 1 base, leaving 3 bases of the junction unmatched. CDR3 bases: TGCGCCAGCAGCCAAGTATCTAGCGGAGATACGCAGTATTTT. Translation gives CASSQVSSGDTQYF.

This clonotype was counted only a few times. This sequence joins TRBV12-3 or TRBV12-4 and TRBJ2-2; either TRBD1 or TRBD2 may fit D (5 bases each). The CDR3 has 14 amino acids. The ends were cut back, 3 bases at V and 4 bases at J, with 9 bases in the middle. CDR3 region: CASSFRDGTGELFF. The CDR3 DNA sequence: TGTGCCAGCAGTTTTCGGGACGGCACCGGGGAGCTGTTTTTT.

The chain joins TRBV6-5 to TRBJ1-3, with D tentatively TRBD1 (5 bases). The CDR3 spans 16 residues. CDR1 MNHEY and CDR2 SVGAGI come from the germline V gene. Trimming left V 6 bases short and J 0 bases short, with 15 bases between. The CDR3 DNA reads as TGTGCCAGCAGCAGAAGCCCGGGGGGCTCTGGAAACACCATATATTTT. Protein sequence: CASSRSPGGSGNTIYF.

This clonotype was detected ten times or more. The J gene is TRBJ2-1, the V gene TRBV7-2, with no clear D. The germline V and J ends were trimmed by 2 bases and 2 bases, with 10 bases remaining between them. CDR3 size: 15 residues. Germline V gene lookup returns CDR1 SGHTA and CDR2 FQGNSA. DNA for the CDR3: TGTGCCAGCAGCTTACAGCCAAGAACCTACAATGAGCAGTTCTTC. Its translation: CASSLQPRTYNEQFF.

A few counts support this clonotype. The chain combines TRBV4-1 with TRBJ2-1; TRBD2 matches at 7 bases. The CDR3 spans 15 residues. Germline V gene data show CDR1 as MGHRA and CDR2 as YSYEKL. V lost 4 bases to trimming and J lost 2 bases; unmatched junction nucleotides: 5. The CDR3 is CASSPREGPYNEQFF. CDR3 nucleotides: TGCGCCAGCAGCCCCAGGGAGGGGCCCTACAATGAGCAGTTCTTC.

Only a few counts were recorded for this clonotype. The rearrangement uses TRBV20-1 and TRBJ1-1; no firm D call. Germline assignment: CDR1 DFQATT and CDR2 SNEGSKA (reference sequence). The V end lost 7 bases, the J end lost 1 base, and 7 bases lay between the germline ends. This CDR3 spans 11 amino acids. The CDR3 reads CSVEGNTEAFF. CDR3 in DNA: TGCAGTGTAGAAGGGAACACTGAAGCTTTCTTT.

The V call is TRBV7-2, the J call TRBJ2-1; D call uncertain. Looked up from germline, CDR1 is SGHTA and CDR2 is FQGNSA. The CDR3 is made up of 14 amino acids. The V and J ends lost 0 bases and 3 bases respectively, with 6 bases between them. Here the CDR3 reads CASSLARDYNEQFF. The CDR3 DNA is TGTGCCAGCAGCTTAGCGAGAGACTACAATGAGCAGTTCTTC.

This clonotype was detected many times. The chain employs TRBV7-3 and TRBJ2-2, with D tentatively TRBD1 (5 bases). Between the trimmed V and J ends, which lost 2 bases and 1 base, there was a span of 8 bases. There are 15 residues in the CDR3. Germline CDR1 SGHTA, CDR2 FQGTGA. CDR3 sequence: CASSLGAVNTGELFF. DNA of the CDR3: TGTGCCAGCAGCTTAGGGGCGGTGAACACCGGGGAGCTGTTTTTT.

This clonotype was seen only a few times. The J gene is TRBJ2-1, the V gene TRBV6-1; 9 bases align to TRBD1. Unmatched junction bases numbered 9, after V lost 2 bases and J lost 4 bases. Germline CDR1 MNHNS, CDR2 SASEGT. The CDR3 runs 17 residues. In nucleotides, the CDR3 is TGTGCCAGCAGTGAACACAGCACAGGGGGCGGGTACAATGAGCAGTTCTTC. Its protein product is CASSEHSTGGGYNEQFF.

A few counts support this clonotype. This chain joins TRBV12-3 or TRBV12-4 and TRBJ2-2; tentatively, D is TRBD1 (6 bases). The CDR3 contains 14 residues. V lost 6 bases and J lost 4, with 12 bases in between. DNA of the CDR3: TGTGCCAGCAGGCCTACAGGGTCCACCGGGGAGCTGTTTTTT. It translates to CASRPTGSTGELFF.

V gene TRBV4-1 combines with J gene TRBJ1-1; D might be TRBD1 (6 bases). The V gene's germline CDR1 is MGHRA and CDR2 YSYEKL. The CDR3 spans 15 residues. Trimming removed 1 base from V and 0 bases from J, with 9 bases in between. CDR3 in DNA: TGCGCCAGCAGCCAAGGGGACATGATGAACACTGAAGCTTTCTTT. Translated, it gives CASSQGDMMNTEAFF.

The gene calls are TRBV28 and TRBJ2-6, with TRBD1 identical over 9 bases. From germline, CDR1 is MDHEN and CDR2 SYDVKM. The CDR3 spans 17 residues. V shed 6 bases, J shed 0 bases, and the junction held 6 bases outside the gene matches. This CDR3 reads CASRSTGGGSGANVLTF. The CDR3 DNA reads TGTGCCAGCAGGTCTACAGGGGGCGGCTCTGGGGCCAACGTCCTGACTTTC.

The V gene is TRBV18, the J gene TRBJ2-4; 9 bases agree with TRBD1. With 5 bases clipped from V and 0 bases from J, the junction kept 8 bases outside the gene matches. CDR1 and CDR2 from the germline V gene are KGHSH and LQKENI. This CDR3 region has 17 residues. The CDR3 loop reads CASSSRPGQGAKNIQYF. The CDR3 nucleotides are TGTGCCAGCTCAAGTAGGCCGGGACAGGGAGCCAAAAACATTCAGTACTTC.

The rearrangement uses TRBV12-3 or TRBV12-4 and TRBJ2-7; D may correspond to TRBD1 or TRBD2 (5 bases each). The CDR3 is 14 residues long. V was trimmed by 1 base and J by 4 bases, leaving 11 bases between them. In nucleotides, the CDR3 is TGTGCCAGCAGTTTAGGTGGGACCCCGTACGAGCAGTACTTC. Residues: CASSLGGTPYEQYF.

This clonotype was found a few times. The V and J genes are TRBV7-6 and TRBJ2-1; D may be TRBD2 (5 bases). The length of the CDR3 is 16 residues. Germline CDR1 and CDR2: SGHVS and FNYEAQ. The germline V and J ends were trimmed by 1 base and 3 bases, with 13 bases remaining between them. The CDR3 spells CASSLGISASYNEQFF. The CDR3 nucleotides are TGTGCCAGCAGCTTAGGTATTAGCGCAAGCTACAATGAGCAGTTCTTC. Together with reference TRBV7-6 and TRBJ2-1, the CDR3 gives the full variable domain: GAGVSQSPRYKVTKRGQDVALRCDPISGHVSLYWYRQALGQGPEFLTYFNYEAQQDKSGLPNDRFSAERPEGSISTLTIQRTEQRDSAMYRCASSLGISASYNEQFFGPGTRLTVL.

The chain recombines TRBV7-9 with TRBJ1-4, with TRBD1 as a possible D gene (6 bases). V was cut by 4 bases and J by 6 bases, with 12 bases left in between. The CDR3 length is 14 residues. From germline, CDR1 is SEHNR and CDR2 FQNEAQ (reference sequence). The CDR3 DNA reads as TGTGCCAGCAGCTCCCCCGGGGGCTATGAAAAACTGTTTTTT. Translating it yields CASSSPGGYEKLFF.

This clonotype was observed a few times. The chain recombines TRBV5-1 with TRBJ1-1; 7 nucleotides line up with TRBD1. This CDR3 comprises 14 residues. V lost 0 bases, J lost 8 bases, and 7 bases stayed unmatched. In germline, CDR1 is SGHRS, CDR2 YFSETQ. The CDR3, as DNA: TGCGCCAGCAGCTTGGGACAGGGTGGGGGCGAAGCTTTCTTT. This translates into CASSLGQGGGEAFF. Complete variable domain (other parts from reference TRBV5-1 and TRBJ1-1): KAGVTQTPRYLIKTRGQQVTLSCSPISGHRSVSWYQQTPGQGLQFLFEYFSETQRNKGNFPGRFSGRQFSNSRSEMNVSTLELGDSALYLCASSLGQGGGEAFFGQGTRLTVV.

The rearrangement links TRBV28 to TRBJ2-1; TRBD2 aligns across 12 bases. With V trimmed by 3 bases and J by 7 bases, 7 bases remained unmatched. The V gene's germline CDR1 is MDHEN and CDR2 SYDVKM. This CDR3 has 16 residues. CDR3 sequence: CASSFVQTSGGNEQFF. In nucleotides, the CDR3 is TGTGCCAGCAGTTTCGTCCAGACTAGCGGGGGAAATGAGCAGTTCTTC.

This clonotype showed up just a few times. This chain uses TRBV12-3 or TRBV12-4 with TRBJ1-1; maybe TRBD1 (6 bases). V lost 6 bases and J 5 bases, leaving 16 bases between the germline ends. This CDR3 contains 14 residues. This chain's CDR3 is CASRQRGGRTEAFF. As DNA, the CDR3 is TGTGCCAGCAGACAAAGAGGGGGAAGGACTGAAGCTTTCTTT.

This clonotype was counted at least ten times. V is TRBV7-2 and J is TRBJ2-6, with no clear D. Looked up from germline, CDR1 is SGHTA and CDR2 is FQGNSA. V lost 2 bases and J 0 bases, leaving 8 bases between the germline ends. The CDR3 runs to 16 residues. CDR3 protein: CASSLPTNSGANVLTF. The CDR3 nucleotides are TGTGCCAGCAGCTTACCCACGAACTCTGGGGCCAACGTCCTGACTTTC.

V gene TRBV5-1 combines with J gene TRBJ2-7; 7 bases agree with TRBD2. Trimming at V came to 0 bases and at J to 2 bases, leaving 5 bases not matched to a gene. The CDR3 sequence is 15 residues long. Germline CDR1 is SGHRS and CDR2 is YFSETQ. This CDR3 reads CASSLDPSGAYEQYF. CDR3 bases: TGCGCCAGCAGCTTGGATCCTAGCGGAGCCTACGAGCAGTACTTC.

This clonotype was seen repeatedly, ten times or more. The J gene is TRBJ2-1, the V gene TRBV7-2; 8 nucleotides line up with TRBD2. The CDR3 spans 13 residues. Germline assignment: CDR1 SGHTA and CDR2 FQGNSA. V was clipped by 7 bases and J by 7 bases; unmatched bases: 6. The CDR3 sequence is CASKLAVFNEQFF. Written as DNA, the CDR3 is TGTGCCAGCAAACTAGCGGTCTTTAATGAGCAGTTCTTC. Full variable domain (outside the CDR3, taken from reference TRBV7-2 and TRBJ2-1): GAGVSQSPSNKVTEKGKDVELRCDPISGHTALYWYRQSLGQGLEFLIYFQGNSAPDKSGLPSDRFSAERTGGSVSTLTIQRTQQEDSAVYLCASKLAVFNEQFFGPGTRLTVL.

In this sample, this clonotype turned up a few times. The V gene is TRBV20-1, the J gene TRBJ2-1; D might be TRBD2 (6 bases). Germline CDR1 is DFQATT and CDR2 is SNEGSKA (reference sequence). Between the trimmed V and J ends, which lost 4 bases and 5 bases, there was a span of 18 bases. The CDR3 length is 15 residues. CDR3 loop: CSATPSVGEHNEQFF. CDR3 nucleotides: TGCAGTGCTACCCCTAGCGTTGGGGAACACAATGAGCAGTTCTTC.

This clonotype was counted between two and nine times. V usage is TRBV6-1 and J usage is TRBJ2-2, with D unresolved. Germline V gives CDR1 MNHNS, CDR2 SASEGT. The CDR3 totals 12 residues. V gave up 5 bases and J gave up 7 bases, with 8 bases separating them. The DNA for the CDR3 is TGTGCCAGCAGTTCGACCCGCGGGGAGCTGTTTTTT. It translates to CASSSTRGELFF.

CDR3 protein: CASSFQGTKNIQYF. The CDR3 DNA reads as TGTGCCAGCAGCTTCCAGGGAACCAAAAACATTCAGTACTTC. The chain joins TRBV7-9 to TRBJ2-4; weak D call: TRBD1 (5 bases). Deletions cut 3 bases from V and 2 bases from J, with 8 bases between. This CDR3 is built from 14 residues. CDR1 and CDR2 (germline): SEHNR, FQNEAQ (reference sequence).